This record covers a single TCR beta chain. Measured with immunoSEQ multiplex PCR; TCRdb has only the in-frame clones, and not every one. The repertoire holds 200,000 to 250,000 clones, 70% to 90% seen once, with roughly 15% in the top ten. Germline CDR1 reads SGHRS; CDR2 reads YFSETQ. The CDR3 is 13 amino acids. Trimming pared 0 bases from V and 1 base from J, leaving 5 bases between. These data belong to a study of blood T cell repertoires in COVID-19. The sample comprised PBMCs or T cells enriched from blood (not recorded which). This sequence originates from a woman aged 45-65 years with acute COVID-19. The chain has TRBV5-1 and TRBJ2-7, with D unclear. The CDR3 DNA reads TGCGCCAGCAGCTTGGATAAATCCTACGAGCAGTACTTC. Protein product: CASSLDKSYEQYF.